The 30 T cell receptor beta chains given below trace back to one sample, sequenced in a study of OX40 agonist ivuxolimab in advanced cancers. Using immunoSEQ multiplex PCR, the repertoire was profiled, and TCRdb retains in-frame clones only, with some absent. This sample carries some 80,000 clones, approximately 90% of them seen once, and the ten largest clones take 8.5% to 9%. Specimen: CD4+ or CD8+ T cells sorted from blood, collected in a trial of the OX40 agonist ivuxolimab. All receptors derive from an adult with an advanced solid tumor such as melanoma, head and neck, liver or kidney cancer.

The genes are TRBV19 and TRBJ2-1, with TRBD2 matching 9 bases. The V segment lost 8 bases and the J segment 7 bases; nucleotides outside the gene matches: 6. The CDR3 has 13 amino acids. The germline gives CDR1 LNHDA, CDR2 SQIVND (reference sequence). The CDR3 nucleotides are TGTGCCAGTCGCGGGACTAGCCCTAATGAGCAGTTCTTC. Translation: CASRGTSPNEQFF.

The rearrangement links TRBV7-9 to TRBJ1-4; 7 positions agree with TRBD1. Trimming took 4 bases from V and 7 from J; bases not matched to a gene: 9. The CDR3 totals 15 residues. Germline values: CDR1 SEHNR, CDR2 FQNEAQ (reference sequence). The CDR3 nucleotides read TGTGCCAGCAGCTATGGCAGGGGGGATAGTGAAAAACTGTTTTTT. Translating it yields CASSYGRGDSEKLFF. The variable domain in full, completed from reference TRBV7-9 and TRBJ1-4, reads DTGVSQNPRHKITKRGQNVTFRCDPISEHNRLYWYRQTLGQGPEFLTYFQNEAQLEKSRLLSDRFSAERPKGSFSTLEIQRTEQGDSAMYLCASSYGRGDSEKLFFGSGTQLSVL.

The rearrangement uses TRBV9 and TRBJ2-5; 11 bases map to TRBD2. This CDR3 has 21 amino acids. Germline CDR1 reads SGDLS; CDR2 reads YYNGEE. J was trimmed by 4 bases and V by 0 bases; bases with no gene match: 20. As DNA, the CDR3 is TGTGCCAGCAGCGTAGGAGCTGGGCTCGGGACTAGCGGAGAGGTTGGAGAGACCCAGTACTTC. It codes for CASSVGAGLGTSGEVGETQYF. The full variable domain, its missing parts supplied by reference TRBV9 and TRBJ2-5, is DSGVTQTPKHLITATGQRVTLRCSPRSGDLSVYWYQQSLDQGLQFLIQYYNGEERAKGNILERFSAQQFPDLHSELNLSSLELGDSALYFCASSVGAGLGTSGEVGETQYFGPGTRLLVL.

The rearrangement joins TRBV7-9 to TRBJ1-1; D is unresolved. Germline-derived CDR1 and CDR2 are SEHNR and FQNEAQ (reference sequence). CDR3 length equals 13 residues. V lost 2 bases, J lost 5 bases, and 9 bases lay in between. CDR3 coding DNA: TGTGCCAGCAGCTTAAGGGTGGATACTGAAGCTTTCTTT. Its translation is CASSLRVDTEAFF.

The V call is TRBV9, the J call TRBJ1-1, with D possibly matching TRBD1 (6 bases). This CDR3 region has 14 residues. The germline V gene encodes CDR1 SGDLS and CDR2 YYNGEE. Between the trimmed V and J ends, which lost 3 bases and 1 base, there was a span of 10 bases. The CDR3 DNA is TGTGCCAGCAGCGCAGCAGGGGCGAACACTGAAGCTTTCTTT. As protein: CASSAAGANTEAFF.

The rearrangement links TRBV30 to TRBJ1-5, with D tentatively TRBD1 (6 bases). The CDR3 consists of 15 residues. Germline CDR1 is GTSNPN and CDR2 is SVGIG (reference sequence). V lost 1 base and J lost 10, with 20 bases in between. CDR3 in amino acids: CAWSAPDSASGPQHF. The CDR3 DNA reads TGTGCCTGGAGTGCCCCGGACAGCGCTTCGGGACCCCAGCATTTT. Using reference TRBV30 and TRBJ1-5 for the parts outside the CDR3, the full variable domain is SQTIHQWPATLVQPVGSPLSLECTVEGTSNPNLYWYRQAAGRGLQLLFYSVGIGQISSEVPQNLSASRPQDRQFILSSKKLLLSDSGFYLCAWSAPDSASGPQHFGDGTRLSIL.

The chain combines TRBV10-2 with TRBJ2-7, with 10 bases aligning to TRBD2. The CDR3 covers 17 residues. The germline CDR1 and CDR2 sequences are WSHSY and SAAADI. V lost 2 bases, J lost 0 bases, and 7 bases stayed unmatched. CDR3: CASSEPISGGYSYEQYF. For the CDR3, the DNA is TGCGCCAGCAGTGAGCCGATTAGCGGGGGGTACTCCTACGAGCAGTACTTC.

This chain connects TRBV4-1 to TRBJ1-2, with no clear D. Deletions cut 1 base from V and 8 bases from J, with 14 bases between. The CDR3 runs to 14 residues. In germline, CDR1 is MGHRA, CDR2 YSYEKL. The CDR3 sequence is CASSQVGEGYGYTF. CDR3 DNA: TGCGCCAGCAGCCAAGTGGGAGAGGGATACGGCTACACCTTC.

The V call is TRBV5-1, the J call TRBJ2-1; unclear D gene. Germline lookup yields CDR1 SGHRS and CDR2 YFSETQ. The CDR3 sequence is 15 residues long. Trimming removed 2 bases at V and 4 bases at J, with 13 bases between. CDR3 amino acids: CASSLAPDLYNEQFF. CDR3 in DNA: TGCGCCAGCAGCTTAGCCCCTGACTTATACAATGAGCAGTTCTTC.

The table lists this clone with a count of one. J is TRBJ1-1 and V is TRBV7-9, with TRBD1 as a possible D gene (5 bases). The CDR3 contains 12 residues. Trimming stripped 1 base from V and 6 bases from J, with 6 bases between. Germline loops: CDR1 SEHNR, CDR2 FQNEAQ (reference sequence). In nucleotides, the CDR3 is TGTGCCAGCAGCTTAGGGGGGTCTGAAGCTTTCTTT. It is translated as CASSLGGSEAFF.

This sequence joins TRBV13 and TRBJ1-1; D is possibly TRBD1 (6 bases). V was trimmed by 0 bases and J by 11 bases, leaving 7 bases between them. Germline CDR1 and CDR2: PRHDT and FYEKMQ (reference sequence). The CDR3 is made up of 11 amino acids. The CDR3 loop reads CASSLGGAAFF. Written as DNA, the CDR3 is TGTGCCAGCAGCTTAGGGGGGGCCGCTTTCTTT.

The chain joins TRBV11-2 to TRBJ2-2, with D perhaps TRBD1 (5 bases). The CDR3 totals 13 residues. Germline lookup yields CDR1 SGHAT and CDR2 FQNNGV. V lost 3 bases and J 6 bases, leaving 8 bases between the germline ends. In DNA form, the CDR3 reads TGTGCCAGCAGCTTGGACACCGCCGGGGAGCTGTTTTTT. As protein: CASSLDTAGELFF.

This clone was recorded once. In the same sample, other DNA sequences code for this CDR3. The chain recombines TRBV29-1 with TRBJ2-7; 10 bases line up with TRBD1. This CDR3 comprises 18 residues. Germline loops: CDR1 SQVTM, CDR2 ANQGSEA. V shed 3 bases, J shed 3 bases, and the junction held 17 bases outside the gene matches. In DNA form, the CDR3 reads TGCAGCGTTGAGGAAACGTCCGATGACAGGGGGCATGGCTACGAGCAGTACTTC. This codes for CSVEETSDDRGHGYEQYF.

The chain employs TRBV10-3 and TRBJ2-3, with D tentatively TRBD2 (6 bases). Germline CDR1 ENHRY, CDR2 SYGVKD. The CDR3 has 17 residues. Trimming stripped 0 bases from V and 5 bases from J, with 18 bases between. As DNA, the CDR3 is TGTGCCATCAGTGAGTCGCGAGCGGGCCTTACGGGAGATACGCAGTATTTT. Translating it yields CAISESRAGLTGDTQYF.

The chain carries TRBV30 and TRBJ1-1, with D possibly being TRBD1 (6 bases). CDR1 and CDR2 from the germline V gene are GTSNPN and SVGIG (reference sequence). V lost 2 bases and J 7 bases, leaving 17 bases between the germline ends. The CDR3 is made up of 14 amino acids. In DNA, the CDR3 is TGTGCCTGGAGTTCCTACCGGGACATTCTTGAAGCTTTCTTT. Translation: CAWSSYRDILEAFF. The complete variable domain, with remaining parts taken from reference TRBV30 and TRBJ1-1, reads SQTIHQWPATLVQPVGSPLSLECTVEGTSNPNLYWYRQAAGRGLQLLFYSVGIGQISSEVPQNLSASRPQDRQFILSSKKLLLSDSGFYLCAWSSYRDILEAFFGQGTRLTVV.

The chain joins TRBV27 to TRBJ2-3; D unresolved. Trimming shortened V by 8 bases and J by 3 bases, and 9 bases separated the two germline ends. The germline V gene encodes CDR1 MNHEY and CDR2 SMNVEV (reference sequence). The CDR3 spans 12 residues. The chain's CDR3 is CASGWGTDTQYF. The CDR3 DNA reads TGTGCCAGCGGATGGGGTACAGATACGCAGTATTTT.

J is TRBJ2-7 and V is TRBV5-6, with 11 bases that match TRBD2. The germline V gene has CDR1 SGHDT and CDR2 YYEEEE. CDR3 size: 17 residues. The trim removed 1 base at V and 3 bases at J, leaving 9 bases unmatched. CDR3 DNA: TGTGCCAGCAGCTTGAGAGGGACTAGCGGCCATCGCTACGAGCAGTACTTC. Its protein is CASSLRGTSGHRYEQYF.

This clone was counted once. V is TRBV6-5 and J is TRBJ1-1; D unresolved. This CDR3 has 16 residues. Germline CDR1 is MNHEY and CDR2 is SVGAGI. V shed 2 bases and J shed 2 bases, with 15 bases lying between them. The CDR3 region has the DNA TGTGCCAGCAGTTACCTGCGCGTCTACAGTAACACTGAAGCTTTCTTT. Translated: CASSYLRVYSNTEAFF.

The gene calls are TRBV7-9 and TRBJ2-7; the match to TRBD1 covers 11 bases. V lost 5 bases to trimming and J lost 6 bases; unmatched junction nucleotides: 9. CDR1 and CDR2 (germline): SEHNR, FQNEAQ (reference sequence). CDR3 size: 15 residues. The CDR3 nucleotides read TGTGCCAGCAGCATCCGGGACAGGGGGGACGGCGAGCAGTACTTC. Translation: CASSIRDRGDGEQYF.

The rearrangement uses TRBV14 and TRBJ1-2; 8 nucleotides match TRBD1. Germline assignment: CDR1 SGHDN and CDR2 FVKESK. The CDR3 sequence is 15 residues long. V lost 4 bases and J lost 7; bases outside the gene matches: 11. For the CDR3, the DNA is TGTGCCAGCAGCCCGGACAGGGTCGGTGTAGGTGGCTACACCTTC. Encoded protein: CASSPDRVGVGGYTF.

The chain combines TRBV5-6 with TRBJ1-4; TRBD1 might be the D (6 bases). V dropped 1 base and J dropped 5 bases, with 15 bases sitting between them. CDR3 length: 16 residues. Germline V lookup: CDR1 SGHDT, CDR2 YYEEEE. CDR3 sequence (DNA): TGTGCCAGCAGCTTGTTGAGGCAGGGGACGAATGAAAAACTGTTTTTT. Residues: CASSLLRQGTNEKLFF. The whole variable domain, remainder taken from reference TRBV5-6 and TRBJ1-4, is DAGVTQSPTHLIKTRGQQVTLRCSPKSGHDTVSWYQQALGQGPQFIFQYYEEEERQRGNFPDRFSGHQFPNYSSELNVNALLLGDSALYLCASSLLRQGTNEKLFFGSGTQLSVL.

The rearrangement uses TRBV6-6 and TRBJ2-1; 8 nucleotides agree with TRBD2. The V gene's germline CDR1 is MNHNY and CDR2 SVGAGI (reference sequence). CDR3 length: 15 amino acids. Trimming took 2 bases from V and 4 from J; bases not matched to a gene: 4. CDR3 in amino acids: CASSYSGGPYNEQFF. The DNA for the CDR3 is TGTGCCAGCAGTTACAGCGGGGGCCCGTACAATGAGCAGTTCTTC.

The chain combines TRBV5-6 with TRBJ2-1, with 9 bases that match TRBD1. The CDR3 sequence is 13 residues long. V gave up 2 bases and J gave up 9 bases; unmatched junction bases: 3. Germline V lookup: CDR1 SGHDT, CDR2 YYEEEE. The DNA of the CDR3 is TGTGCCAGCAGCTTCGGGACAGGGTCTGAGCAGTTCTTC. It is translated as CASSFGTGSEQFF.

The chain links TRBV4-1 to TRBJ1-3; 8 nucleotides line up with TRBD1. The CDR3 has 15 residues. Germline V gene data show CDR1 as MGHRA and CDR2 as YSYEKL. V gave up 8 bases and J gave up 0 bases; unmatched junction bases: 6. CDR3 nucleotides: TGCGCCAGCGGTACCACAGGGGGCTCTGGAAACACCATATATTTT. Encoded protein: CASGTTGGSGNTIYF.

V gene TRBV4-1 combines with J gene TRBJ2-4, with 10 bases that match TRBD2. Germline V CDR1 and CDR2: MGHRA, YSYEKL. The CDR3 runs 18 residues. Germline trimming cut 3 bases from V and 0 bases from J; bases unmatched to any gene: 8. Here the CDR3 DNA reads TGCGCCAGCAGCCACGGCTCTAGCGGGGGCCTAGCCAAAAACATTCAGTACTTC. It specifies CASSHGSSGGLAKNIQYF.

This chain links TRBV9 with TRBJ2-7; D remains ambiguous. CDR1 is SGDLS and CDR2 is YYNGEE in the germline V gene. With 7 bases removed from V and 3 bases from J, the gap between germline ends came to 11 bases. CDR3 length: 12 amino acids. DNA for the CDR3: TGTGCCAGCCTCGATAGAGGCTACGAGCAGTACTTC. This translates into CASLDRGYEQYF.

V gene TRBV5-1 combines with J gene TRBJ2-7; D unclear. The germline V and J ends were trimmed by 0 bases and 2 bases, with 9 bases remaining between them. CDR3 length: 14 amino acids. The germline V gene encodes CDR1 SGHRS and CDR2 YFSETQ. The CDR3 DNA follows: TGCGCCAGCAGCTTGGCCGACGGAACCTACGAGCAGTACTTC. It yields the protein CASSLADGTYEQYF. The full variable domain, with the rest looked up from reference TRBV5-1 and TRBJ2-7, is KAGVTQTPRYLIKTRGQQVTLSCSPISGHRSVSWYQQTPGQGLQFLFEYFSETQRNKGNFPGRFSGRQFSNSRSEMNVSTLELGDSALYLCASSLADGTYEQYFGPGTRLTVT.

V and J are TRBV27 and TRBJ2-5, with TRBD2 as a possible D gene (6 bases). The germline V gene has CDR1 MNHEY and CDR2 SMNVEV (reference sequence). V was shortened by 2 bases and J by 9 bases, with 13 bases between the two germline ends. The CDR3 sequence is 13 residues long. The CDR3 sequence: CASSLVGGRAQYF. CDR3 in DNA: TGTGCCAGCAGTTTAGTGGGGGGAAGGGCCCAGTACTTC.

The chain joins TRBV29-1 to TRBJ1-2, with TRBD1 as a possible D gene (5 bases). V dropped 6 bases and J dropped 7 bases, with 9 bases sitting between them. From germline, CDR1 is SQVTM and CDR2 ANQGSEA. The CDR3 extends over 10 amino acids. CDR3 in DNA: TGCAGCGTAACCAGGGTTGGCTACACCTTC. Translating gives CSVTRVGYTF.

The chain recombines TRBV7-2 with TRBJ2-7; no clear D. The CDR3 runs 12 residues. V was trimmed by 1 base and J by 6 bases, leaving 7 bases between them. Germline CDR1 and CDR2: SGHTA and FQGNSA. The CDR3 nucleotides read TGTGCCAGCAGCTTAGGGTGGGTCGAGCAGTACTTC. Protein product: CASSLGWVEQYF.